The 20 T cell receptor beta chains presented below share a single source sample, sequenced in a study of T cell responses to AZD1222 COVID-19 vaccine. Generated by immunoSEQ multiplex PCR, the TCRdb table keeps only in-frame clones and is missing some. The sample holds 90,000 to 150,000 clones, approximately 90% seen once. The source material was peripheral blood, sampled on day 0 of AZD1222 vaccination. Receptors were obtained from an adult in good health.

This clone has only one observation. J is TRBJ1-4 and V is TRBV18; no clear D gene. Germline V gene lookup returns CDR1 KGHSH and CDR2 LQKENI. V was trimmed by 5 bases and J by 2 bases, leaving 6 bases between them. CDR3 length: 13 residues. The CDR3 is CASSAQTNEKLFF. CDR3 coding DNA: TGTGCCAGCTCAGCACAGACTAATGAAAAACTGTTTTTT.

This chain uses TRBV6-2 or TRBV6-3 with TRBJ2-4; 12 bases are shared with TRBD2. CDR1 is MNHEY, CDR2 SVGEGT, per germline. This CDR3 region has 14 residues. J gave up 12 bases and V 0 bases, and 3 bases lay outside the gene matches. CDR3 sequence reads: CASSYSTLAGGQYF. CDR3 bases: TGTGCCAGCAGTTACTCGACACTAGCGGGGGGTCAGTACTTC.

J is TRBJ1-2 and V is TRBV2; 9 bases agree with TRBD1. V was clipped by 6 bases and J by 1 base; unmatched bases: 6. Germline V gene sequence: CDR1 SNHLY, CDR2 FYNNEI. The CDR3 extends over 15 amino acids. CDR3 loop: CASRAGTGINYGYTF. In nucleotides, the CDR3 is TGTGCCAGCAGGGCCGGGACAGGGATTAACTATGGCTACACCTTC.

The chain employs TRBV6-5 and TRBJ1-2, with 7 bases lining up with TRBD1. CDR1 is MNHEY and CDR2 is SVGAGI in the germline V gene. The CDR3 totals 13 residues. Trimming at V came to 4 bases and at J to 7 bases, leaving 6 bases not matched to a gene. The DNA of the CDR3 is TGTGCCAGCAGTTCCCAGGGGGACTCTGGCTACACCTTC. Amino acids: CASSSQGDSGYTF.

This clone was seen only once. The rearrangement uses TRBV7-8 and TRBJ2-5; 13 bases align to TRBD2. Germline V lookup: CDR1 SGHVS, CDR2 FQNEAQ. CDR3 length: 16 residues. V trimming: 5 bases; J trimming: 1 base; junction bases outside the gene matches: 4. The chain's CDR3 is CASSPWTSGGQETQYF. DNA of the CDR3: TGTGCCAGCAGCCCGTGGACTAGCGGGGGCCAAGAGACCCAGTACTTC.

The sample holds one count of this clone. The rearrangement links TRBV14 to TRBJ1-2, with unresolved D. CDR3 size: 17 residues. Trimming shortened V by 3 bases and J by 2 bases, and 19 bases separated the two germline ends. CDR1 is SGHDN, CDR2 FVKESK, per germline. In nucleotides, the CDR3 is TGTGCCAGCAGCCACTACGAACGCGGGGAAACAAACTATGGCTACACCTTC. It codes for CASSHYERGETNYGYTF.

The chain is built from TRBV7-2 and TRBJ2-5; D is unclear. The CDR3 is 14 residues long. The germline V gene has CDR1 SGHTA and CDR2 FQGNSA. With 5 bases removed from V and 6 bases from J, the gap between germline ends came to 16 bases. The CDR3 DNA is TGTGCCAGCAGCCCAACCCACGGCGAGAAGACCCAGTACTTC. Its translation: CASSPTHGEKTQYF.

V gene TRBV3-1 (or the pseudogene TRBV3-2) combines with J gene TRBJ2-5; D is perhaps TRBD1 or TRBD2 (6 bases each). V was pared by 1 base and J by 5 bases, with 14 bases between. CDR1 is LGHDT, CDR2 YNNKEL, per germline (reference sequence). The CDR3 contains 15 residues. The CDR3 nucleotides are TGTGCCAGCAGCCAAGTTGTGGGGGGCGCGGAGACCCAGTACTTC. Translated, it gives CASSQVVGGAETQYF.

This clone was seen only once. J is TRBJ1-3 and V is TRBV10-1; D call uncertain. Germline V gives CDR1 WNHNN, CDR2 SYGVQD (reference sequence). V was trimmed by 8 bases and J by 2 bases, leaving 7 bases between them. The CDR3 has 12 residues. CDR3 amino acids: CASRDAGNTIYF. For the CDR3, the DNA is TGCGCCAGCCGCGATGCTGGAAACACCATATATTTT.

The chain recombines TRBV7-6 with TRBJ1-5; D uncertain. Per the germline V gene, CDR1 is SGHVS and CDR2 is FNYEAQ. This CDR3 has 15 amino acids. V was clipped by 5 bases and J by 0 bases, with 11 bases between them. The CDR3 region has the DNA TGTGCCAGCAGCCAAGACTCCCTTAGCAATCAGCCCCAGCATTTT. Protein: CASSQDSLSNQPQHF.

This chain joins TRBV23-1 and TRBJ2-2; 8 bases line up with TRBD1. TRBV23-1 is classed as an ORF, of uncertain function. Trimming removed 10 bases from V and 4 bases from J; junction bases left unmatched: 8. The CDR3 runs to 14 residues. The CDR3: CAKDRGLLTGELFF. CDR3 DNA sequence: TGCGCCAAAGACAGGGGTCTTCTCACCGGGGAGCTGTTTTTT.

This chain links TRBV4-3 with TRBJ2-2, with 11 bases identical to TRBD1. Germline trimming cut 0 bases from V and 5 bases from J; bases unmatched to any gene: 14. The germline gives CDR1 LGHNA, CDR2 YSLEER. This CDR3 has 20 residues. CDR3 bases: TGCGCCAGCAGCCAAGATGTGGTCGGACAGGGGGCGATAGTAACCGGGGAGCTGTTTTTT. Translating gives CASSQDVVGQGAIVTGELFF.

Of note for this clone: At the DNA level, this CDR3 is encoded by other sequences in the same sample as well. V and J are TRBV6-5 and TRBJ1-2; a weak D match, TRBD1 (5 bases). CDR3 size: 11 residues. Germline lookup yields CDR1 MNHEY and CDR2 SVGAGI. V was clipped by 6 bases and J by 4 bases, with 6 bases between them. In DNA form, the CDR3 reads TGTGCCAGCAGAAGGGGCTATGGCTACACCTTC. Translation: CASRRGYGYTF.

The rearrangement joins TRBV6-5 to TRBJ2-2; 9 bases fit TRBD1. The CDR3 has 15 residues. Germline V lookup: CDR1 MNHEY, CDR2 SVGAGI. With V trimmed by 6 bases and J by 5 bases, 7 bases remained unmatched. Here the CDR3 reads CASRAGTGRTGELFF. The DNA of the CDR3 is TGTGCCAGCAGAGCCGGGACAGGGAGGACCGGGGAGCTGTTTTTT.

V is TRBV7-9 and J is TRBJ1-1, with D possibly being TRBD1 (6 bases). This CDR3 is built from 14 residues. In germline, CDR1 is SEHNR, CDR2 FQNEAQ (reference sequence). Between the trimmed V and J ends, which lost 3 bases and 1 base, there was a span of 9 bases. In DNA form, the CDR3 reads TGTGCCAGCAGCTTTCAGGGGCCGAACACTGAAGCTTTCTTT. Translation: CASSFQGPNTEAFF.

V usage is TRBV10-1 and J usage is TRBJ2-1; tentative D call: TRBD2 (6 bases). The CDR3 runs to 13 residues. Looked up from germline, CDR1 is WNHNN and CDR2 is SYGVQD (reference sequence). The germline V and J ends were trimmed by 4 bases and 8 bases, with 12 bases remaining between them. CDR3 protein: CASSVAGGDEQFF. In nucleotides, the CDR3 is TGCGCCAGCAGTGTGGCAGGCGGGGATGAGCAGTTCTTC.

The V gene is TRBV19, the J gene TRBJ2-7; 9 bases match TRBD2. Germline values: CDR1 LNHDA, CDR2 SQIVND (reference sequence). The CDR3 runs to 14 residues. V lost 4 bases and J lost 1; bases outside the gene matches: 2. The CDR3 is CASSRLAESYEQYF. CDR3 nucleotide sequence: TGTGCCAGTAGTAGACTAGCGGAATCCTACGAGCAGTACTTC.

The rearrangement joins TRBV11-2 to TRBJ1-5; D is uncertain. V was trimmed by 4 bases and J by 16 bases, leaving 20 bases between them. There are 13 residues in the CDR3. CDR1 and CDR2 (germline): SGHAT, FQNNGV. The CDR3, as DNA: TGTGCCAGCAGCTCGGACTTGGACTCCAATCTCCATTTT. This gives the protein CASSSDLDSNLHF. The full variable domain, in which reference TRBV11-2 and TRBJ1-5 provide the parts outside the CDR3, is EAGVAQSPRYKIIEKRQSVAFWCNPISGHATLYWYQQILGQGPKLLIQFQNNGVVDDSQLPKDRFSAERLKGVDSTLKIQPAKLEDSAVYLCASSSDLDSNLHFGDGTRLSIL.

This chain links TRBV5-4 with TRBJ2-7, with D perhaps TRBD1 (6 bases). This CDR3 is built from 14 residues. Trimming removed 5 bases from V and 5 bases from J, with 17 bases in between. In germline, CDR1 is SGHNT, CDR2 YYREEE (reference sequence). CDR3 sequence (DNA): TGTGCCAGCAGGAGCGACAGGATGACCCACGAGCAGTACTTC. Protein product: CASRSDRMTHEQYF.

The chain joins TRBV10-3 to TRBJ2-2; 8 nucleotides align to TRBD1. Germline V CDR1 and CDR2: ENHRY, SYGVKD. With V trimmed by 6 bases and J by 6 bases, 6 bases remained unmatched. The length of the CDR3 is 14 residues. CDR3 in amino acids: CAIRDREVSGELFF. For the CDR3, the DNA is TGTGCCATCAGGGACAGGGAAGTATCCGGGGAGCTGTTTTTT.